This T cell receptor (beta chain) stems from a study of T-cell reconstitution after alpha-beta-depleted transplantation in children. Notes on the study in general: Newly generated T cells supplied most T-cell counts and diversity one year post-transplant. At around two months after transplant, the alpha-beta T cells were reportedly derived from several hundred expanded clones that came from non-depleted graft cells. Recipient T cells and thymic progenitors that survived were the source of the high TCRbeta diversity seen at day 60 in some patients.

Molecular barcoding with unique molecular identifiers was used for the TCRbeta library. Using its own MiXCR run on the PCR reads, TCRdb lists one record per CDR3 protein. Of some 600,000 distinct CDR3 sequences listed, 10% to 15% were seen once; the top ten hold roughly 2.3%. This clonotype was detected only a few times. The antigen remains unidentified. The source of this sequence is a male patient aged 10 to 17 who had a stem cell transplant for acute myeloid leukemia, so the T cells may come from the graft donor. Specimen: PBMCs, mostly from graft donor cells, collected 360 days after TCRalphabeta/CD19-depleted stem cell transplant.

CDR3: CASSPPGLSQAYNEQFF. CDR3 sequence (DNA): TGTGCCAGCAGTCCCCCGGGGTTAAGTCAGGCCTACAATGAGCAGTTCTTC. V is TRBV27 and J is TRBJ2-1; TRBD2 is a possible D gene (5 bases). Germline lookup yields CDR1 MNHEY and CDR2 SMNVEV (reference sequence). The CDR3 extends over 17 amino acids. Between the trimmed V and J ends, which lost 5 bases and 2 bases, there was a span of 19 bases.